This TCR beta chain was sequenced in a study of technical replicates of blood from several donors. TCRdb's table, derived via immunoSEQ multiplex PCR, lists solely in-frame clones and lacks some. This repertoire shows 55,000 to 65,000 clones, almost 97% found once; its top ten account for 0.15% to 0.25%. Looked up from germline, CDR1 is MDHEN and CDR2 is SYDVKM. V dropped 2 bases and J dropped 4 bases, with 10 bases sitting between them. The CDR3 is 14 residues long. The sample comprised T cells isolated from PBMCs. The chain recombines TRBV28 with TRBJ2-3, with D maybe TRBD2 (6 bases). The clonotype was recovered from a human donor in good health. The CDR3 coding sequence is TGTGCCAGCAGTTTACCTAGCGTCCCAGATACGCAGTATTTT. It codes for CASSLPSVPDTQYF.